The T cell receptor beta chain described here comes from a study of blood T cell repertoires in COVID-19. The length of the CDR3 is 16 residues. The germline V and J ends were trimmed by 0 bases and 3 bases, with 13 bases remaining between them. Germline loops: CDR1 SGDLS, CDR2 YYNGEE. The method was immunoSEQ multiplex PCR; TCRdb's version includes in-frame clones alone and lacks a portion of them. The sample lists about 91,000 clones, about 91% occurring once. Sample: peripheral blood. The receptor was derived from a woman in her sixties or seventies with acute or convalescent COVID-19. The V call is TRBV9, the J call TRBJ2-1, with D possibly TRBD2 on 5 matching bases. The CDR3 here is CASSVVEGSLYNEQFF. DNA of the CDR3: TGTGCCAGCAGCGTAGTTGAGGGTTCTCTCTACAATGAGCAGTTCTTC.